Detailed here is one TCR beta chain. The sample belongs to a study of cytomegalovirus exposure and HLA in healthy donors. Per germline, CDR1 MNHEY and CDR2 SVGAGI. The CDR3 spans 14 residues. V was shortened by 6 bases and J by 5 bases, with 14 bases between the two germline ends. Both 60 Vbeta primers and 13 Jbeta primers went into the PCR. Sequenced by immunoSEQ multiplex PCR; TCRdb stores in-frame clones only, minus some. The table records about 130,000 clones, roughly 78% of them present only once. The chain has TRBV6-5 and TRBJ2-1, with a possible D match to TRBD1 (5 bases). Sequencing was done on a sample of PBMCs. The receptor was derived from a man between 25 and 39 years old in good health and CMV-seronegative. As DNA, the CDR3 is TGTGCCAGCAGGTCAGGGTTGAAGAACAATGAGCAGTTCTTC. Its translation is CASRSGLKNNEQFF.